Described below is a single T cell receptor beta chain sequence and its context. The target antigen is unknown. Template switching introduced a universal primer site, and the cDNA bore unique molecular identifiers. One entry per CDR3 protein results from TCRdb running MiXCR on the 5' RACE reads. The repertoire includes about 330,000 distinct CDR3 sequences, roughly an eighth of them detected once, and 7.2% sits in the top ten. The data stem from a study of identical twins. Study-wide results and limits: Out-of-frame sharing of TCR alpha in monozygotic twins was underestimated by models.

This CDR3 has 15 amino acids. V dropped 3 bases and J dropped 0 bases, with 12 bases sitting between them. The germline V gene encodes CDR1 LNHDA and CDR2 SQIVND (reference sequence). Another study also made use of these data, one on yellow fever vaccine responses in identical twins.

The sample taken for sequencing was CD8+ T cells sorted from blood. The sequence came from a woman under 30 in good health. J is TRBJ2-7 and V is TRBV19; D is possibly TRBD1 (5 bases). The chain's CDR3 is CASSISDSLSYEQYF. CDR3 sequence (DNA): TGTGCCAGTAGTATTTCCGACAGCCTCTCCTACGAGCAGTACTTC. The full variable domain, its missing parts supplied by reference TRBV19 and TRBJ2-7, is DGGITQSPKYLFRKEGQNVTLSCEQNLNHDAMYWYRQDPGQGLRLIYYSQIVNDFQKGDIAEGYSVSREKKESFPLTVTSAQKNPTAFYLCASSISDSLSYEQYFGPGTRLTVT.